The sequence of this TCR beta chain was determined in a study of T cells after yellow fever vaccination. Study-wide results and caveats: Once the booster was given, most primary-vaccination clones reappeared, at approximately 97% for CD4 and over 75% for CD8. Across the CD4 and CD8 compartments, a small share of clonotypes was present in both.

Concerning this clonotype: Its target is not known.

5'RACE template switching added a universal primer site and UMIs to TCR cDNA. TCRdb independently ran MiXCR on the 5' RACE reads; one entry per CDR3 protein. The table records some 320,000 distinct CDR3 sequences, over 8% of them present only once. This receptor was taken from a man younger than 30 who received the YFV17D yellow fever vaccine. Specimen: PBMCs, collected on the day of the first yellow fever vaccination.

Here the CDR3 reads CASSQPEGVLRSTEQFF. The CDR3 DNA reads TGTGCCAGCAGCCAGCCAGAGGGGGTCCTCCGGTCGACTGAGCAGTTCTTC. The V call is TRBV14, the J call TRBJ2-1; maybe TRBD1 (6 bases). V was trimmed by 3 bases and J by 9 bases, leaving 24 bases between them. Germline CDR1 reads SGHDN; CDR2 reads FVKESK. The CDR3 has 17 residues.